Each of the 25 T cell receptor beta chains below was sequenced from the same sample in a study of long-term antiretroviral therapy in people with HIV. The authors ran the immunoSEQ assay, v3.0, at survey level. The data were produced by immunoSEQ multiplex PCR, yet TCRdb's version contains in-frame clones alone and is incomplete. Of around 20,000 clones in the sample, roughly 80% are singletons; the top ten hold around 6%. Here the sequenced sample was unsorted PBMCs, taken 0.2 years after starting antiretroviral therapy. These receptors came from a woman aged 25 to 39 with HIV.

The chain has TRBV5-4 and TRBJ2-1; D is perhaps TRBD2 (5 bases). Per germline, CDR1 SGHNT and CDR2 YYREEE (reference sequence). This CDR3 has 14 residues. V gave up 4 bases and J gave up 5 bases, with 13 bases separating them. DNA for the CDR3: TGTGCCAGCAGCCTGCCGCACGGGGACAATGAGCAGTTCTTC. Its protein is CASSLPHGDNEQFF.

This chain joins TRBV30 and TRBJ2-1; TRBD1 agrees at 7 bases. Germline lookup yields CDR1 GTSNPN and CDR2 SVGIG (reference sequence). V shed 4 bases and J 7 bases; nucleotides not matched to a gene: 1. The CDR3 totals 11 residues. The CDR3 DNA reads TGTGCCTGGATCAGGGGGAATGAGCAGTTCTTC. This translates into CAWIRGNEQFF.

This chain uses TRBV28 with TRBJ1-2, with no clear D. Germline V gene data show CDR1 as MDHEN and CDR2 as SYDVKM. This CDR3 has 15 amino acids. V was pared by 5 bases and J by 8 bases, with 21 bases between. Written as DNA, the CDR3 is TGTGCCAGCAGTCCGTCGGAGGTCCCGGTCGACGGCTACACCTTC. Its protein product is CASSPSEVPVDGYTF.

The rearrangement links TRBV4-2 to TRBJ2-2; D uncertain. Germline-derived CDR1 and CDR2 are LGHNA and YNFKEQ. The V end lost 0 bases, the J end lost 6 bases, and 8 bases lay between the germline ends. This CDR3 is built from 14 residues. The CDR3 DNA sequence: TGTGCCAGCAGCCAAGAGCGCCGGTCCGGGGAGCTGTTTTTT. Its protein product is CASSQERRSGELFF.

The chain has TRBV6-5 and TRBJ2-7; TRBD1 matches 10 bases. With 5 bases clipped from V and 7 bases from J, the junction kept 11 bases outside the gene matches. CDR3 length: 15 residues. Germline CDR1 and CDR2: MNHEY and SVGAGI. In DNA, the CDR3 is TGTGCCAGCAGTCGGGGGGACAGGGGTGATGGGGAGCAGTACGTC. Protein sequence: CASSRGDRGDGEQYV.

The chain has TRBV6-1 and TRBJ1-3, with a weak D call TRBD1 (5 bases). The CDR3 consists of 16 residues. The germline CDR1 and CDR2 sequences are MNHNS and SASEGT. V was cut by 1 base and J by 2 bases, with 12 bases left in between. This chain's CDR3 is CASSEVGTATGNTIYF. The CDR3 DNA reads TGTGCCAGCAGTGAAGTTGGGACGGCAACTGGAAACACCATATATTTT.

V is TRBV27 and J is TRBJ2-3, with TRBD2 matching over 7 bases. The CDR3 consists of 16 residues. Germline V CDR1 and CDR2: MNHEY, SMNVEV (reference sequence). With V trimmed by 5 bases and J by 2 bases, 10 bases remained unmatched. CDR3 DNA sequence: TGTGCCAGCAGTAGGTCGAGCGGGGAAAACACAGATACGCAGTATTTT. The encoded protein is CASSRSSGENTDTQYF.

This chain joins TRBV30 and TRBJ1-1, with D perhaps matching TRBD1 (5 bases). V was pared by 0 bases and J by 4 bases, with 30 bases between. Germline assignment: CDR1 GTSNPN and CDR2 SVGIG (reference sequence). This CDR3 has 20 amino acids. CDR3: CAWSVFQINSYLGQVTEAFF. The CDR3 nucleotides are TGTGCCTGGAGTGTATTCCAGATCAATTCTTATCTGGGGCAGGTCACTGAAGCTTTCTTT.

This clone was recorded a few times. V is TRBV29-1 and J is TRBJ1-1; D gene ambiguous. V shed 3 bases and J shed 1 base, with 6 bases lying between them. Germline V CDR1 and CDR2: SQVTM, ANQGSEA. CDR3 length: 12 amino acids. The CDR3 protein is CSVESGNTEAFF. Written as DNA, the CDR3 is TGCAGCGTTGAGTCGGGGAACACTGAAGCTTTCTTT.

The chain combines TRBV4-2 with TRBJ2-3; TRBD2 matches at 7 bases. This CDR3 contains 18 residues. V dropped 1 base and J dropped 6; count of bases not matched to a gene: 16. Germline values: CDR1 LGHNA, CDR2 YNFKEQ. For the CDR3, the DNA is TGTGCCAGCAGCCAAGGTTCTGTGGGCGGGGGTGCTTTGGATACGCAGTATTTT. Its translation is CASSQGSVGGGALDTQYF.

The chain links TRBV30 to TRBJ2-5; maybe TRBD2 (6 bases). Trimming took off 1 base at V and 4 bases at J, with 13 bases between the two ends. In germline, CDR1 is GTSNPN, CDR2 SVGIG (reference sequence). CDR3 length equals 14 residues. The CDR3 sequence: CAWSEGLPPETQYF. CDR3 nucleotides: TGTGCCTGGAGTGAAGGACTACCCCCAGAGACCCAGTACTTC.

The chain employs TRBV11-2 and TRBJ2-7; D may be TRBD1 (5 bases). The V and J ends lost 1 base and 3 bases respectively, with 7 bases between them. Looked up from germline, CDR1 is SGHAT and CDR2 is FQNNGV. The CDR3 consists of 13 residues. The CDR3 DNA reads TGTGCCAGCAGCTTAGTTAGGGGCTACGAGCAGTACTTC. It yields the protein CASSLVRGYEQYF.

J is TRBJ1-6 and V is TRBV18; possible D gene TRBD1, 5 bases. Germline V gene lookup returns CDR1 KGHSH and CDR2 LQKENI. This CDR3 spans 12 amino acids. The V gene lost 3 bases and the J gene lost 10 bases, with 7 bases spanning the gap. The CDR3 reads CASSPAGSPLHF. For the CDR3, the DNA is TGTGCCAGCTCACCGGCAGGGTCACCCCTCCACTTT.

This chain joins TRBV5-6 and TRBJ2-1; maybe TRBD2 (6 bases). V lost 0 bases to trimming and J lost 9 bases, with 16 bases between them. Per germline, CDR1 SGHDT and CDR2 YYEEEE. The CDR3 totals 15 residues. The CDR3 sequence: CASSLGLRLEGEQFF. The CDR3 nucleotides are TGTGCCAGCAGCTTGGGGCTCAGGCTGGAGGGTGAGCAGTTCTTC.

The V gene is TRBV4-2, the J gene TRBJ2-1, with D perhaps matching TRBD1 (5 bases). CDR1 LGHNA and CDR2 YNFKEQ come from the germline V gene. The germline V and J ends were trimmed by 4 bases and 7 bases, with 14 bases remaining between them. The CDR3 contains 14 residues. CDR3 coding DNA: TGTGCCAGCAGCCTAGGGTCAAACAGGAATGAGCAGTTCTTC. This encodes CASSLGSNRNEQFF.

The V and J genes are TRBV9 and TRBJ1-1; D gene uncertain. The V and J ends lost 0 bases and 1 base respectively, with 7 bases between them. Germline lookup yields CDR1 SGDLS and CDR2 YYNGEE. The CDR3 covers 14 residues. The CDR3 loop reads CASSVGWENTEAFF. CDR3 DNA: TGTGCCAGCAGCGTAGGGTGGGAGAACACTGAAGCTTTCTTT.

The chain joins TRBV5-8 to TRBJ2-3; D perhaps matches TRBD1 (6 bases). V was cut by 7 bases and J by 3 bases, with 9 bases left in between. Germline assignment: CDR1 SGHTS and CDR2 YDEGEE. This CDR3 is built from 12 residues. The DNA for the CDR3 is TGTGCCAGCGACGACAGGACAGATACGCAGTATTTT. The encoded protein is CASDDRTDTQYF.

CDR3: CASRVQGLGGELFF. The CDR3 region has the DNA TGTGCCAGCAGGGTGCAGGGGCTAGGGGGGGAGCTGTTTTTT. The chain joins TRBV27 to TRBJ2-2, with D possibly being TRBD1 (6 bases). Germline loops: CDR1 MNHEY, CDR2 SMNVEV (reference sequence). The V end was cut by 6 bases, the J end by 8 bases, with 16 bases between. The CDR3 runs to 14 residues.

The CDR3 DNA reads as TGTGCCAGCTCACTTACGGGACTGACGAACACTGAAGCTTTCTTT. This sequence encodes CASSLTGLTNTEAFF. The gene calls are TRBV18 and TRBJ1-1; D perhaps matches TRBD1 (5 bases). The CDR3 covers 15 residues. V was shortened by 4 bases and J by 1 base, with 13 bases between the two germline ends. CDR1 and CDR2 from the germline V gene are KGHSH and LQKENI.

This chain joins TRBV7-2 and TRBJ1-4; D is perhaps TRBD1 (5 bases). Trimming took off 6 bases at V and 8 bases at J, with 19 bases between the two ends. The length of the CDR3 is 15 residues. The V gene's germline CDR1 is SGHTA and CDR2 FQGNSA. In DNA, the CDR3 is TGTGCCAGCAGTCAGGGACTAGGGGTCGGGGAAAAACTGTTTTTT. The encoded protein is CASSQGLGVGEKLFF.

The chain combines TRBV7-3 with TRBJ2-2; D possibly corresponds to TRBD2 (6 bases). The CDR3 totals 19 residues. V was trimmed by 3 bases and J by 6 bases, leaving 26 bases between them. CDR1 SGHTA and CDR2 FQGTGA come from the germline V gene. CDR3 loop: CASSFNFRGTGHSAGELFF. The CDR3 DNA reads TGTGCCAGCAGCTTCAATTTTCGGGGGACGGGGCATAGTGCCGGGGAGCTGTTTTTT. The entire variable domain, with the rest obtained from reference TRBV7-3 and TRBJ2-2, is as follows: GAGVSQTPSNKVTEKGKYVELRCDPISGHTALYWYRQSLGQGPEFLIYFQGTGAADDSGLPNDRFFAVRPEGSVSTLKIQRTERGDSAVYLCASSFNFRGTGHSAGELFFGEGSRLTVL.

The chain recombines TRBV9 with TRBJ1-3, with D possibly matching TRBD1 (6 bases). Trimming left V 4 bases short and J 0 bases short, with 11 bases between. The CDR3 is made up of 15 amino acids. Germline V lookup: CDR1 SGDLS, CDR2 YYNGEE. The CDR3 DNA reads as TGTGCCAGCAGCTTCGGACAGAGCTCTGGAAACACCATATATTTT. Its protein is CASSFGQSSGNTIYF.

This chain uses TRBV23-1 with TRBJ1-2; a possible D gene is TRBD1 (5 bases). TRBV23-1 is known as an ORF, though its function is uncertain. Deletions cut 3 bases from V and 4 bases from J, with 15 bases between. There are 15 residues in the CDR3. The CDR3 nucleotides are TGCGCCAGCAGTCATTCCGGGACCTCACCCTATGGCTACACCTTC. Protein sequence: CASSHSGTSPYGYTF.

This chain links TRBV5-1 with TRBJ2-1, with D perhaps matching TRBD1 or TRBD2 (5 bases each). Trimming shortened V by 0 bases and J by 7 bases, and 20 bases separated the two germline ends. From germline, CDR1 is SGHRS and CDR2 YFSETQ. The CDR3 extends over 17 amino acids. The CDR3 region is CASSLGPDSRGLNEQFF. In DNA, the CDR3 is TGCGCCAGCAGCTTGGGGCCCGACTCGAGGGGATTGAATGAGCAGTTCTTC. The full variable domain, in which reference TRBV5-1 and TRBJ2-1 provide the parts outside the CDR3, is KAGVTQTPRYLIKTRGQQVTLSCSPISGHRSVSWYQQTPGQGLQFLFEYFSETQRNKGNFPGRFSGRQFSNSRSEMNVSTLELGDSALYLCASSLGPDSRGLNEQFFGPGTRLTVL.

The rearrangement links TRBV30 to TRBJ1-2, with D unclear. CDR1 GTSNPN and CDR2 SVGIG come from the germline V gene (reference sequence). The ends were cut back, 5 bases at V and 1 base at J, with 17 bases in the middle. This CDR3 region has 15 residues. DNA of the CDR3: TGTGCCTGGTTCCACCCTGCTAACTTTAACTATGGCTACACCTTC. It codes for CAWFHPANFNYGYTF.